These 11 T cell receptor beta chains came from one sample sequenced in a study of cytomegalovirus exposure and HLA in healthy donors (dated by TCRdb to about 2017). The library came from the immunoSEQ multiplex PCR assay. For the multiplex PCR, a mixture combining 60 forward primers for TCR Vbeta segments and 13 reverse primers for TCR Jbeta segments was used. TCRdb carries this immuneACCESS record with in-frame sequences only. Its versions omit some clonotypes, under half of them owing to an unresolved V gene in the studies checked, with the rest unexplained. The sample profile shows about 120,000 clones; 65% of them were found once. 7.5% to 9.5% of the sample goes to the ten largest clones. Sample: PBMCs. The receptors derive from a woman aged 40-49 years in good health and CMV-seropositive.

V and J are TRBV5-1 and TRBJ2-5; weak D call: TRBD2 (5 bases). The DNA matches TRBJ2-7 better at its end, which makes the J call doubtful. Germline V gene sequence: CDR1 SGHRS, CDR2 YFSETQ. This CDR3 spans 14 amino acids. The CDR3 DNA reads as TGCGCCAGCAGCTTGGACGTGAGGGTTAACGAGCAGTACTTC. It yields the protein CASSLDVRVNEQYF.

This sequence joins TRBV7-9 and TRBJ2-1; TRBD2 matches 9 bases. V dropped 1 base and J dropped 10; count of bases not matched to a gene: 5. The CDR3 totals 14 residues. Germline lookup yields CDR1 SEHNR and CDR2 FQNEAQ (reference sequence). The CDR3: CASSLVLAGREQFF. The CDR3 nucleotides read TGTGCCAGCAGCTTAGTGCTAGCGGGAAGGGAGCAGTTCTTC.

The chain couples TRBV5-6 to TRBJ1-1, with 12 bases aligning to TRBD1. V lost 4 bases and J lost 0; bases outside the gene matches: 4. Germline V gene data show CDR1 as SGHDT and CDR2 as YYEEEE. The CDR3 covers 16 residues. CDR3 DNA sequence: TGTGCCAGCAGCCCAGGGACAGGGGGCTTGAACACTGAAGCTTTCTTT. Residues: CASSPGTGGLNTEAFF.

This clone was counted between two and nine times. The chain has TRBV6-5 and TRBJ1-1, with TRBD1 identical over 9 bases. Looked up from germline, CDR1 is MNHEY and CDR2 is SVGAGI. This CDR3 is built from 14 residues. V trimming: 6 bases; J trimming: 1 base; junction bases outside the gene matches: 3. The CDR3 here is CASRGQGGNTEAFF. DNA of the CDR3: TGTGCCAGCAGGGGACAGGGTGGGAACACTGAAGCTTTCTTT.

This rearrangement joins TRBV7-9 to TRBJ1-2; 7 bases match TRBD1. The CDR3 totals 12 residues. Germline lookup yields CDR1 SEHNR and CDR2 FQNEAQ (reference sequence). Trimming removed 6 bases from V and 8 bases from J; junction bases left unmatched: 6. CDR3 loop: CASSPDREGYTF. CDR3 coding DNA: TGTGCCAGCAGTCCTGACAGGGAAGGCTACACCTTC.

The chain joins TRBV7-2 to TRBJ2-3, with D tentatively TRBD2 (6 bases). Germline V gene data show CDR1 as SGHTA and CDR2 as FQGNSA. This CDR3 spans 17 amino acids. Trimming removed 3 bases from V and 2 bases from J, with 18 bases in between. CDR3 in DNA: TGTGCCAGCAGCTTGGGACTTAGCGGAACCTACACAGATACGCAGTATTTT. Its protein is CASSLGLSGTYTDTQYF.

CDR3 in DNA: TGTGCCAGCAGCCCCCTCGCGACTAGAGGAACAGATACGCAGTATTTT. Residues: CASSPLATRGTDTQYF. This chain uses TRBV11-2 with TRBJ2-3; weak D call: TRBD2 (6 bases). The CDR3 has 16 residues. Germline CDR1 SGHAT, CDR2 FQNNGV. V was trimmed by 5 bases and J by 3 bases, leaving 18 bases between them.

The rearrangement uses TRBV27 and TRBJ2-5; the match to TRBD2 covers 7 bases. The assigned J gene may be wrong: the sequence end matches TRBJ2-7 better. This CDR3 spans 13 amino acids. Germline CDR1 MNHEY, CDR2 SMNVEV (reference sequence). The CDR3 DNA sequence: TGTGCCAGCAAGGAGGGAGGGACCTACGAGCAGTACTTC. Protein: CASKEGGTYEQYF.

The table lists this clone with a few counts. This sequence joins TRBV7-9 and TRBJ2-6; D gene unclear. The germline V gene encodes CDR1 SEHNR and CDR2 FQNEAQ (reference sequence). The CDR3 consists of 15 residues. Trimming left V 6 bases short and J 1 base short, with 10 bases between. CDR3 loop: CASSISESGANVLTF. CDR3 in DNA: TGTGCCAGCAGTATTTCGGAGTCTGGGGCCAACGTCCTGACTTTC.

The CDR3: CASSQETQYF. CDR3 sequence (DNA): TGTGCCAGCTCGCAGGAGACCCAGTACTTC. This chain links TRBV18 with TRBJ2-5; no definite D call. The CDR3 runs 10 residues. V gave up 6 bases and J gave up 5 bases, with 4 bases separating them. Per the germline V gene, CDR1 is KGHSH and CDR2 is LQKENI.

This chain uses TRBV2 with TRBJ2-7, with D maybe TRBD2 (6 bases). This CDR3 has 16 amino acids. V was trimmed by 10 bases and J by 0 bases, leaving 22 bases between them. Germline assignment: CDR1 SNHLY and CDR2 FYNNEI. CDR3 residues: CAIKAGRTDSSYEQYF. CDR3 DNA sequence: TGTGCCATCAAGGCGGGGCGGACTGATAGCTCCTACGAGCAGTACTTC.